This TCR beta chain emerged from a study of T cell repertoires in cytomegalovirus infection (dated by TCRdb to between 2018 and 2020). Background for the entire study: The HLA type of each donor mattered for the analysis, because public TCR beta signatures pointed to carriage of CMV infection along with the matching HLA type. The paper as a whole reports these results and caveats: The ex vivo response was dominated by HLA-C-restricted CMV-specific TCR beta clonotypes, which also provided the single most frequent clonotype in two of eight donors. Carriers of CMV infection plus the relevant HLA type were discriminated by the cumulative frequency of public TCR beta family members in the study cohort and in an independent roughly 380-donor cohort.

Ends trimmed: V by 5 bases, J by 11 bases; bases unmatched to a gene: 14. The CDR3 numbers 13 residues from cysteine through phenylalanine. Only the CDR3 portion is preserved as DNA: 39 bases, with reading frame beginning at the first base. CDR1 and CDR2 were assigned from the germline V gene as SQVTM and ANQGSEA. This clonotype was seen at least ten times. This receptor's antigen is unknown. No base quality values were provided; no much bigger clone lies one nucleotide off. The sequencing machine was an Illumina HiSeq 1500. Using fastp trimming at Q25 and MiXCR clonotype assembly, TCRdb reanalyzed the public sequencing data and kept in-frame beta chains. Here each entry gathers all rows of one CDR3 protein and keeps the most common genes and DNA. The sample table holds around 100,000 distinct CDR3 sequences, of which about 15% were seen once. The ten largest clones add up to 8% of the sample.

The rearranged chain carries TRBV29-1 and TRBJ1-2; TRBD1 aligns with 7 central bases. This receptor was obtained from a human donor in good health (CMV status not recorded). Some clones in this sample may be carry-over from other donors' samples. Source material: PBMCs. The sequence in DNA is TGCAGCGTTCAGACGACAGGGAGTTCAGTGTACACCTTC. Protein translation: CSVQTTGSSVYTF.